This T cell receptor (beta chain) originates from a study of siplizumab effects on memory and regulatory T cells. The CDR3 sequence is 16 residues long. V lost 5 bases and J lost 7; bases outside the gene matches: 7. CDR1 and CDR2 (germline): LNHDA, SQIVND (reference sequence). Some clones are missing from TCRdb's copy, which holds only in-frame ones; the method was immunoSEQ multiplex PCR. The data hold tens of thousands of clones, with 80% to 90% observed a single time. This TCR came from a human donor in good health. The chain joins TRBV19 to TRBJ2-2; 13 positions match TRBD2. The sample taken for sequencing was naive CD4+ T cells sorted from blood. CDR3 sequence (DNA): TGTGCCAGTAGTTCAAGGGGACTAGCGGGGTTCGGGGAGCTGTTTTTT. Its translation is CASSSRGLAGFGELFF. The full variable domain, completed using reference TRBV19 and TRBJ2-2, is DGGITQSPKYLFRKEGQNVTLSCEQNLNHDAMYWYRQDPGQGLRLIYYSQIVNDFQKGDIAEGYSVSREKKESFPLTVTSAQKNPTAFYLCASSSRGLAGFGELFFGEGSRLTVL.